A selection of T cell receptor beta chains follows, all from one sample in a study of CXCR3-negative and CXCR3-positive naive CD8 T cells. Following a re-call of the 5' RACE reads, TCRdb has one entry per CDR3 protein and lacks DNA. The sample has under 6,000 distinct CDR3 sequences. The sample taken for sequencing was naive CXCR3+ CD8+ T cells from blood. Receptors originate from a human donor in good health. Some clones in this sample may be carry-over from other donors' samples. Both conserved end residues are part of each CDR3. Each record gives: CDR3 length, V gene, J gene, clone size, CDR3 protein. Clone size, where shown, is once, few, many, or a class for clones that have expanded.

cdr3_length: 16; v_call: TRBV5-1; j_call: TRBJ2-7; clone_size: medium-sized; cdr3_aa: CASSSPAQTGGYEQYF
cdr3_length: 13; v_call: TRBV5-4; j_call: TRBJ2-7; clone_size: NA; cdr3_aa: CASSLEFPSEQYF
cdr3_length: 13; v_call: TRBV7-3; j_call: TRBJ1-1; clone_size: medium-sized; cdr3_aa: CASSLGLWTEAFF
cdr3_length: 12; v_call: TRBV29-1; j_call: TRBJ1-2; clone_size: medium-sized; cdr3_aa: CSVEDRGYGYTF
cdr3_length: 14; v_call: TRBV5-6; j_call: TRBJ2-7; clone_size: medium-sized; cdr3_aa: CASSFSSRPYEQYF
cdr3_length: 13; v_call: TRBV29-1; j_call: TRBJ2-7; clone_size: NA; cdr3_aa: CSVAQGQTYEQYF
cdr3_length: 15; v_call: TRBV21-1; j_call: TRBJ2-3; clone_size: NA; cdr3_aa: CASGEQPLSTDTQYF
cdr3_length: 15; v_call: TRBV24-1; j_call: TRBJ2-1; clone_size: NA; cdr3_aa: CATSDGTGSYNEQFF
cdr3_length: 17; v_call: TRBV5-1; j_call: TRBJ2-3; clone_size: medium-sized; cdr3_aa: CASSFPGGPDPTDTQYF
cdr3_length: 13; v_call: TRBV4-3; j_call: TRBJ1-1; clone_size: NA; cdr3_aa: CASSQTGLTEAFF
cdr3_length: 16; v_call: TRBV9; j_call: TRBJ1-2; clone_size: medium-sized; cdr3_aa: CASSGRAATGDYGYTF
cdr3_length: 11; v_call: TRBV29-1; j_call: TRBJ2-7; clone_size: NA; cdr3_aa: CSVELGREQYF
cdr3_length: 15; v_call: TRBV2; j_call: TRBJ2-2; clone_size: medium-sized; cdr3_aa: CASISVGTNTGELFF
cdr3_length: 18; v_call: TRBV7-8; j_call: TRBJ2-5; clone_size: NA; cdr3_aa: CASSLLGQAARVTETQYF
cdr3_length: 13; v_call: TRBV29-1; j_call: TRBJ2-7; clone_size: NA; cdr3_aa: CSVRIPGSYEQYF
cdr3_length: 14; v_call: TRBV19; j_call: TRBJ1-1; clone_size: medium-sized; cdr3_aa: CASSRDRGNTEAFF
cdr3_length: 13; v_call: TRBV29-1; j_call: TRBJ2-3; clone_size: NA; cdr3_aa: CSVLAGSTDTQYF
cdr3_length: 13; v_call: TRBV14; j_call: TRBJ2-1; clone_size: NA; cdr3_aa: CASSHALRNEQFF
cdr3_length: 18; v_call: TRBV29-1; j_call: TRBJ1-2; clone_size: medium-sized; cdr3_aa: CSVEGPAGSLGLNYGYTF
cdr3_length: 13; v_call: TRBV29-1; j_call: TRBJ1-2; clone_size: NA; cdr3_aa: CSAKGAQDYGYTF
cdr3_length: 13; v_call: TRBV29-1; j_call: TRBJ2-3; clone_size: NA; cdr3_aa: CSADEGLTDTQYF
cdr3_length: 17; v_call: TRBV7-9; j_call: TRBJ2-3; clone_size: medium-sized; cdr3_aa: CASSHGTSGRGTDTQYF
cdr3_length: 14; v_call: TRBV10-3; j_call: TRBJ1-1; clone_size: NA; cdr3_aa: CAISESNGGTEAFF
cdr3_length: 18; v_call: TRBV20-1; j_call: TRBJ2-1; clone_size: medium-sized; cdr3_aa: CSARSSRVGGRDYNEQFF
cdr3_length: 11; v_call: TRBV25-1; j_call: TRBJ2-1; clone_size: NA; cdr3_aa: CASTGSNEQFF